This TCR beta chain was found in a study of blood T cell repertoires in COVID-19 (dated by TCRdb to between 2020 and 2021). Context from the whole study: Samples covering the acute and convalescent phases of COVID-19 were provided by collaborators in the United States, Italy and Spain. Subjects who had been exposed to COVID-19, were actively infected with it, or had recovered from it provided the deeply sampled blood TCRbeta repertoires that made up the dataset. Where available, HLA class I and class II types were obtained from metadata supplied by the sample provider rather than from assay-based typing. Sample metadata almost always included a de-identified subject ID, COVID-19 status, age in years and sex. The samples were drawn from the first 160 participants of the ongoing ImmuneRACE study and from over a thousand subjects provided by 6 global collaborators. The repertoires were released in a freely available public database meant as a resource for research on the immune response to SARS-CoV-2. The prospective study material was composed of cDNA or gDNA derived from T cells, B-cell-depleted T cells, or PBMCs.

TCRbeta CDR3 regions were amplified from genomic DNA by means of the immunoSEQ Assay, a bias-controlled multiplex PCR. Per the authors' processing: The number of nucleated cells in each sample was estimated from the amplification of reference gene primers within the assay. Sequence reads were collapsed and filtered to measure the absolute abundance of every unique TCRbeta CDR3 rearrangement. For each sample, productive Simpson clonality was calculated as the square root of Simpson's diversity index across productive rearrangements. TCRdb limited this immuneACCESS table to in-frame rearrangements with V and J called. A share of clones is missing; checked studies link under half to unresolved V genes, and the rest is unexplained. The V and J calls and clone size were taken over from that table, and D and trimming were inferred from the DNA. Recorded for this sample are roughly 140,000 clones; about 82% of them occurred a single time. The ten most abundant clones make up about 2.9% of the sample.

On this clone: The antigen it binds to is not known. Per-base qualities were not stored, and no clone one base away is much larger.

Overall study outcomes, separate from this receptor: The quantity of clinical and demographic metadata differed by source and by participant and was supplied without curation.

From the cysteine up to the phenylalanine, the CDR3 has a length of 14 residues. CDR3 DNA only is kept here, 42 bases in frame from base 1. The V end gives up 0 bases and the J end 4 bases, leaving 0 bases in the junction not matched to a gene. Sequences KGHSH (CDR1) and LQKENI (CDR2) are obtained from the germline V gene. The collaborating institutions used their own protocols to collect whole blood in K2EDTA tubes. For TCRbeta analysis, collaborators shipped samples in one of three forms: frozen whole blood, isolated PBMCs, or DNA extracted from either of those sample types. This receptor was taken from a man over 45 with acute or convalescent COVID-19. The specimen sequenced was peripheral blood. The sequence links TRBV18 to TRBJ1-2, with 9 central nucleotides matching TRBD1. The CDR3 loop reads CASSPPGQGYGYTF. The nucleotide sequence is given as TGTGCCAGCTCACCACCGGGACAGGGCTATGGCTACACCTTC. Joined to the reference TRBV18 and TRBJ1-2 proteins, this CDR3 gives the full variable domain: NAGVMQNPRHLVRRRGQEARLRCSPMKGHSHVYWYRQLPEEGLKFMVYLQKENIIDESGMPKERFSAEFPKEGPSILRIQQVVRGDSAAYFCASSPPGQGYGYTFGSGTRLTVV.